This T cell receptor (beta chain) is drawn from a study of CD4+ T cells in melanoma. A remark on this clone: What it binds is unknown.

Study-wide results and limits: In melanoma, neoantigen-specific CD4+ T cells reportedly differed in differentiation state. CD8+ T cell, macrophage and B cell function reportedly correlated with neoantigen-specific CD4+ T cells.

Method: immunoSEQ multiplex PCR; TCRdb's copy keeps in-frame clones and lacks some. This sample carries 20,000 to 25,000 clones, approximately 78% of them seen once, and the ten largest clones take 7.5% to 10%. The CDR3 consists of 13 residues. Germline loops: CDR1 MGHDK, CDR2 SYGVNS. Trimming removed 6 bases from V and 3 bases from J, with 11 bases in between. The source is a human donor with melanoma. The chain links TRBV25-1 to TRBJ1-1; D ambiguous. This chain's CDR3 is CASRGRRDTEAFF. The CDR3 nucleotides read TGTGCCAGCAGGGGCAGGCGTGACACTGAAGCTTTCTTT.